These T cell receptor beta chains were read from a single sample in a study of shared clonotypes between healthy human individuals. Method: immunoSEQ multiplex PCR; TCRdb's copy keeps in-frame clones and lacks some. In the table there are roughly 1,100,000 clones, 70% to 80% of which are singletons. The sample consisted of memory CD4+ T cells sorted from blood. Receptors originate from a man younger than 30 in good health. The CDR3 runs from the conserved cysteine through the conserved F or W. Fields, in order: D gene, J gene, clone size, V gene, CDR3 protein, CDR3 DNA. A D gene is named only where the DNA matches it firmly. Not every row has a clone size; where given, it reads once, few, many or a size class.

TRBD1	TRBJ2-7	-	TRBV7-9	CASSSGTGNYEQYF	TGTGCCAGCAGCTCGGGGACAGGGAACTACGAGCAGTACTTC
-	TRBJ1-3	-	TRBV4-2	CASSQGANPSSGNTIYF	TGTGCCAGCAGCCAAGGGGCGAACCCTAGCTCTGGAAACACCATATATTTT
-	TRBJ1-1	-	TRBV6-5	CASSSTRQGHVDEAFF	TGTGCCAGCAGTTCCACTCGTCAAGGACATGTGGATGAAGCTTTCTTT
-	TRBJ2-1	-	TRBV7-2	CASSLGTWGRFEQFF	TGTGCCAGCAGCTTAGGTACGTGGGGGCGCTTTGAGCAGTTCTTC
TRBD1	TRBJ2-1	-	TRBV2	CASSRQGPFNNEQFF	TGTGCCAGCAGTCGACAGGGGCCTTTTAACAATGAGCAGTTCTTC
TRBD1	TRBJ2-6	many	TRBV5-8	CASSLVGTGFGANVLTF	TGTGCCAGCAGCTTGGTGGGGACAGGGTTTGGGGCCAACGTCCTGACTTTC
-	TRBJ1-3	-	TRBV14	CASSQPHSSGNTIYF	TGTGCCAGCAGCCAACCCCATAGCTCTGGAAACACCATATATTTT
TRBD2	TRBJ2-7	-	TRBV6-5	CASSRLADSYEQYF	TGTGCCAGCAGCAGACTAGCGGATTCCTACGAGCAGTACTTC
-	TRBJ2-5	-	TRBV5-1	CASREGQHTDTQYF	TGCGCCAGCAGGGAGGGACAGCACACCGATACCCAGTACTTC
TRBD1	TRBJ1-5	-	TRBV5-3	CARTDRGPHQPQHF	TGTGCCAGAACAGACAGGGGGCCCCATCAGCCCCAGCATTTT
-	TRBJ1-4	once	TRBV7-9	CASRPPAGNEKLFF	TGTGCCAGCAGACCGCCCGCCGGGAATGAAAAACTGTTTTTT
-	TRBJ2-7	many	TRBV14	CASSRAAGNSYEQYF	TGTGCCAGCAGCCGTGCCGCGGGGAACTCCTACGAGCAGTACTTC
TRBD1	TRBJ2-2	once	TRBV7-7	CASSPRQGWTGELFF	TGTGCTAGCAGCCCTAGACAGGGATGGACCGGGGAGCTGTTTTTT
-	TRBJ2-2	-	TRBV4-1	CASSQDLQGYTGELFF	TGCGCCAGCAGCCAAGATCTGCAGGGGTACACCGGGGAGCTGTTTTTT
TRBD1	TRBJ1-4	-	TRBV2	CASTGGQVEKLFF	TGTGCCAGCACCGGAGGACAGGTTGAAAAACTGTTTTTT
TRBD1	TRBJ1-1	-	TRBV7-2	CASIEGTGRTEAFF	TGTGCCAGCATCGAGGGGACAGGGAGGACTGAAGCTTTCTTT
TRBD1	TRBJ1-3	-	TRBV10-3	CAIRRPTGGSGNTIYF	TGTGCCATCAGACGACCCACAGGGGGCTCTGGAAACACCATATATTTT
TRBD1	TRBJ1-1	-	TRBV19	CASSFPGQGTTEAFF	TGTGCCAGTAGTTTTCCGGGACAGGGGACCACTGAAGCTTTCTTT
-	TRBJ1-4	few	TRBV7-8	CASSSPGVVEKLFF	TGTGCCAGCAGCTCACCCGGGGTCGTTGAAAAACTGTTTTTT
-	TRBJ2-7	-	TRBV19	CATREKTYEQYF	TGTGCCACCCGGGAGAAAACCTACGAGCAGTACTTC
-	TRBJ2-5	-	TRBV5-1	CASSLGDKRQETQYF	TGCGCCAGCAGCTTGGGGGACAAGCGACAAGAGACCCAGTACTTC
-	TRBJ2-5	-	TRBV5-4	CASSVFREVTRIQETQYF	TGTGCCAGCAGCGTCTTCAGGGAAGTGACCAGGATTCAAGAGACCCAGTACTTC
TRBD2	TRBJ2-3	few	TRBV2	CASRTSGGGGTDTQYF	TGTGCCAGCAGGACTAGCGGGGGGGGTGGCACAGATACGCAGTATTTT
-	TRBJ2-2	few	TRBV10-3	CAISEGLNTGELFF	TGTGCCATCAGTGAAGGGCTGAACACCGGGGAGCTGTTTTTT
-	TRBJ1-5	-	TRBV5-6	CASSLASNQPQHF	TGTGCCAGCAGCTTGGCTAGCAATCAGCCCCAGCATTTT
TRBD1	TRBJ1-2	-	TRBV5-4	CASSSSGGGQGDGYTF	TGTGCCAGCAGCTCGTCTGGTGGGGGACAGGGGGATGGCTACACCTTC
-	TRBJ1-1	-	TRBV18	CASSPQGNTEAFF	TGTGCCAGCTCACCTCAGGGGAACACTGAAGCTTTCTTT
TRBD2	TRBJ2-5	-	TRBV2	CASSPSGRLETQYF	TGTGCCAGCAGCCCTAGCGGGAGGTTGGAGACCCAGTACTTC
-	TRBJ1-6	once	TRBV19	CASTYTGSYNSPLHF	TGTGCCAGTACTTATACGGGAAGCTATAATTCACCCCTCCACTTT
-	TRBJ2-5	once	TRBV10-3	CAISESIARQETQYF	TGTGCCATCAGTGAGTCGATAGCCAGGCAAGAGACCCAGTACTTC
-	TRBJ2-1	-	TRBV30	CASLGANEQFF	TGTGCCTCCCTGGGGGCCAATGAGCAGTTCTTC
TRBD1	TRBJ1-4	-	TRBV11-2	CASSLRQGSNEKLFF	TGTGCCAGCAGCTTACGACAGGGGAGTAATGAAAAACTGTTTTTT
TRBD2	TRBJ2-3	-	TRBV7-2	CASSFTSGGGDTQYF	TGTGCCAGCAGCTTTACTAGCGGGGGTGGAGATACGCAGTATTTT
-	TRBJ2-5	few	TRBV28	CASSPPSGQMETQYF	TGTGCCAGCAGTCCCCCAAGCGGCCAAATGGAGACCCAGTACTTC
TRBD2	TRBJ2-1	once	TRBV7-9	CASSIPGLGDNEQFF	TGTGCCAGCAGCATACCGGGACTAGGGGACAATGAGCAGTTCTTC
-	TRBJ2-5	-	TRBV7-8	CASSYTGQQETQYF	TGTGCCAGCAGTTACACGGGACAACAAGAGACCCAGTACTTC
TRBD2	TRBJ2-7	-	TRBV6-1	CASSDPGTSGSYEQYF	TGTGCCAGCAGTGATCCCGGGACTAGTGGTTCCTACGAGCAGTACTTC
TRBD2	TRBJ2-3	many	TRBV27	CASSLTMGYGLARTDTQYF	TGTGCCAGCAGTTTAACGATGGGGTACGGACTAGCCCGCACAGATACGCAGTATTTT
TRBD1	TRBJ2-3	many	TRBV5-4	CASSLARDRLTDTQYF	TGTGCCAGCAGCTTGGCCCGGGACAGACTCACAGATACGCAGTATTTT
-	TRBJ2-3	few	TRBV27	CASSLRPLSLLGDTQYF	TGTGCCAGCAGTTTACGCCCCTTGAGTCTTCTGGGAGATACGCAGTATTTT
TRBD1	TRBJ2-2	-	TRBV29-1	CSVTGTGVAGELFF	TGCAGCGTCACCGGGACAGGGGTTGCAGGGGAGCTGTTTTTT
-	TRBJ2-1	-	TRBV30	CAWSSDSPEQFF	TGTGCCTGGAGCTCCGACAGCCCAGAGCAGTTCTTC
TRBD2	TRBJ2-2	-	TRBV5-4	CASSSVGLGNTGELFF	TGTGCCAGCAGCTCGGTCGGACTAGGGAACACCGGGGAGCTGTTTTTT
TRBD2	TRBJ2-1	-	TRBV9	CASSGGTSGGFNEQFF	TGTGCCAGCAGCGGCGGAACTAGCGGGGGTTTCAATGAGCAGTTCTTC
-	TRBJ2-7	-	TRBV28	CASTPGGGMPHEQYF	TGTGCCAGCACTCCCGGTGGGGGGATGCCGCACGAGCAGTACTTC
TRBD2	TRBJ2-3	-	TRBV5-6	CASSPPSGRASDTQYF	TGTGCCAGCAGCCCACCAAGCGGGAGGGCCTCAGATACGCAGTATTTT
TRBD1	TRBJ1-2	-	TRBV27	CASRRTGNEYGYTF	TGTGCCAGCAGAAGGACAGGGAACGAATATGGCTACACCTTC